These 12 T cell receptor beta chains share one sample of origin, sequenced in a study of T cells expressing NK-cell markers. TCRdb reprocessed the 5' RACE reads and keeps a single row for each CDR3 protein, giving no DNA. This sample's table reports some 600,000 distinct CDR3 sequences. The source material was blood T cells: a sorted CD56 or NKG2C T cell subset, CD4+ or CD8+ T cells, or bulk PBMC T cells (not recorded which). The receptor source for this set is a man between 18 and 29 years old in good health.

The chain is built from TRBV20-1 and TRBJ2-1; without DNA, the TCRdb call of TRBD1 cannot be checked. From germline, CDR1 is DFQATT and CDR2 SNEGSKA (reference sequence). CDR3 size: 15 residues. Here the CDR3 reads CSARTVHAEYNEQFF.

The chain carries TRBV5-4 and TRBJ2-3. Germline lookup yields CDR1 SGHNT and CDR2 YYREEE (reference sequence). This CDR3 spans 16 amino acids. The chain's CDR3 is CASSFRGAASTDTQYF.

This chain joins TRBV15 and TRBJ2-2. Germline CDR1 reads LNHNV; CDR2 reads YYDKDF (reference sequence). This CDR3 comprises 14 residues. The chain's CDR3 is CATSRAGFTGELFF.

This sequence joins TRBV5-4 and TRBJ1-1. CDR1 and CDR2 (germline): SGHNT, YYREEE (reference sequence). CDR3 length: 15 residues. The CDR3 here is CASSFAGGGGTEAFF.

The rearrangement joins TRBV15 to TRBJ2-7; with no DNA, the TCRdb D assignment of TRBD1 cannot be verified. The CDR3 extends over 17 amino acids. Per germline, CDR1 LNHNV and CDR2 YYDKDF (reference sequence). CDR3 sequence reads: CATSRDLARVPSDEQYF.

The chain combines TRBV7-2 with TRBJ2-1; TCRdb gives TRBD1 as the D gene, but with no DNA this cannot be confirmed. The CDR3 runs to 17 residues. The germline V gene encodes CDR1 SGHTA and CDR2 FQGNSA. CDR3 in amino acids: CASSLIPPTGSYNEQFF.

The chain joins TRBV27 to TRBJ2-1; with no DNA, the TCRdb D assignment of TRBD2 cannot be verified. The CDR3 has 14 amino acids. Germline CDR1 and CDR2: MNHEY and SMNVEV (reference sequence). CDR3 amino acids: CASSSLRDQREQFF.

The chain links TRBV5-6 to TRBJ1-4; TCRdb picks TRBD1, but there is no DNA to check that call. The CDR3 runs 16 residues. Germline V gene sequence: CDR1 SGHDT, CDR2 YYEEEE. The CDR3 here is CASSLGGLSRPEKLFF.

The genes are TRBV5-1 and TRBJ2-7. This CDR3 has 11 amino acids. Germline V gene sequence: CDR1 SGHRS, CDR2 YFSETQ. The chain's CDR3 is CAPNPHYEQYF.

The chain couples TRBV10-3 to TRBJ2-1; TCRdb selects TRBD2, and the lack of DNA leaves this call unchecked. CDR3 length: 16 residues. Germline V lookup: CDR1 ENHRY, CDR2 SYGVKD. The chain's CDR3 is CAISEPPGLAHNEQFF.

The chain uses TRBV12-3 or TRBV12-4 and TRBJ1-4; with no DNA, the TCRdb D assignment of TRBD1 cannot be verified. The CDR3 has 14 residues. The CDR3 spells CASSPTGGREKLFF.

This sequence joins TRBV15 and TRBJ2-7. The germline CDR1 and CDR2 sequences are LNHNV and YYDKDF (reference sequence). This CDR3 has 16 amino acids. Here the CDR3 reads CATSRDAAMSSYEQYF.